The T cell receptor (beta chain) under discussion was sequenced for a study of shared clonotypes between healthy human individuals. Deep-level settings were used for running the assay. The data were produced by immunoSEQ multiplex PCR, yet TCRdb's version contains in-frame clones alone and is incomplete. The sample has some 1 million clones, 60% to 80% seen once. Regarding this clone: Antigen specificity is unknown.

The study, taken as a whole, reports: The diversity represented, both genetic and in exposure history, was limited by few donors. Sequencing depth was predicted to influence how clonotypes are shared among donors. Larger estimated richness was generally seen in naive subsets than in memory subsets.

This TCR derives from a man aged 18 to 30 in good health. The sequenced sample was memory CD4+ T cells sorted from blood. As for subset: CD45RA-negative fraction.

CDR3 bases: TGTGCCAGCAGAAACAGGTTCCAAGAGACCCAGTACTTC. Residues: CASRNRFQETQYF. The chain employs TRBV7-8 and TRBJ2-5, with D possibly matching TRBD1 (5 bases). There are 13 residues in the CDR3. Germline V CDR1 and CDR2: SGHVS, FQNEAQ. V lost 6 bases and J 1 base, leaving 9 bases between the germline ends.